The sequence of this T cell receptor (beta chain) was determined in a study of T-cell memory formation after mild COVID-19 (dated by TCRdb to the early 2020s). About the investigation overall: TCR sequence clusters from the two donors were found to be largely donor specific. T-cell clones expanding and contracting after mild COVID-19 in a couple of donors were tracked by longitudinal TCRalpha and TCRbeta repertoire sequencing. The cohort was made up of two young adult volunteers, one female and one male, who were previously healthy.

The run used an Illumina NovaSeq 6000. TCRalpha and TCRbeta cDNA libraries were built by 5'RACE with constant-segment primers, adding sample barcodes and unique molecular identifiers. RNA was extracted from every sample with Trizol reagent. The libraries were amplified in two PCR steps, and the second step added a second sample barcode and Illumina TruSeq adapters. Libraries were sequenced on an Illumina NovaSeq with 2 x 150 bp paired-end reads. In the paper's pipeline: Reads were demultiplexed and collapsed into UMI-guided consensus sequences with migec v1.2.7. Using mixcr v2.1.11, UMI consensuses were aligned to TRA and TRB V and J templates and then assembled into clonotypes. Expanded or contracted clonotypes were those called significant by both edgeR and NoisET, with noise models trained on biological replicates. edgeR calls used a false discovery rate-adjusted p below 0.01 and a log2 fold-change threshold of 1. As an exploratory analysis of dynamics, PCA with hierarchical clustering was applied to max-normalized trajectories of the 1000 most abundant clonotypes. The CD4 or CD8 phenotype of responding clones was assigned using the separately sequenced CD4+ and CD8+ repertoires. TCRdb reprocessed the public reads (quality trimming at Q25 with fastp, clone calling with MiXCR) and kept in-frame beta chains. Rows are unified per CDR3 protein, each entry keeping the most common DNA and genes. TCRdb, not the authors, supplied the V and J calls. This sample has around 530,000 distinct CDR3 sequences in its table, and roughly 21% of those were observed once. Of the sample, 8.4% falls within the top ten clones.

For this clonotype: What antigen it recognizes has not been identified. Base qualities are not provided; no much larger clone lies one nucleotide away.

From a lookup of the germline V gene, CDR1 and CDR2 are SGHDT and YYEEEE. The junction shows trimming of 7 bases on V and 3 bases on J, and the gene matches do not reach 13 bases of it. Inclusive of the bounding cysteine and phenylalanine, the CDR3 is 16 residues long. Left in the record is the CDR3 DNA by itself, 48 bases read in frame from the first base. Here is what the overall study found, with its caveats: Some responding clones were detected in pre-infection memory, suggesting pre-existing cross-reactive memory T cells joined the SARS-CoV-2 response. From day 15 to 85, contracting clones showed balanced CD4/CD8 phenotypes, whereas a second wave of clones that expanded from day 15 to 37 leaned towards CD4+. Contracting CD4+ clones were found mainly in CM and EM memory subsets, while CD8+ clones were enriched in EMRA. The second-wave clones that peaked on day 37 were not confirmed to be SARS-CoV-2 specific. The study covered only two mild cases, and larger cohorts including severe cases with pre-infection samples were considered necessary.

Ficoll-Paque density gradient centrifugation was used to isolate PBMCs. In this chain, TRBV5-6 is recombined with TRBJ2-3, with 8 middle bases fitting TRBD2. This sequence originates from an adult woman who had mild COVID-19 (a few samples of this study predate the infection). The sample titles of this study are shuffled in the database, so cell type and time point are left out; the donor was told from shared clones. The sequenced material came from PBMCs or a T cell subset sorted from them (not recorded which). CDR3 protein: CASRSFQGLGTDTQYF. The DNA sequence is TGTGCCAGCCGCAGCTTTCAGGGACTAGGAACAGATACGCAGTATTTT.